This T cell receptor beta chain was documented in a study of early T cells in non-severe SARS-CoV-2 infection. Study context: The authors sequenced bulk RNA from unsorted whole blood, leaving chains unpaired.

This CDR3 comprises 14 residues. Germline V gene data show CDR1 as MNHEY and CDR2 as SVGAGI. V gave up 7 bases and J gave up 4 bases, with 13 bases separating them. Via MiXCR, TCRdb re-called the 5' RACE reads, giving one row per CDR3 protein. The repertoire consists of 65,000 to 80,000 distinct CDR3 sequences, with roughly 10% occurring once and the leading ten covering around 5%. The genes are TRBV6-5 and TRBJ1-4, with D maybe TRBD1 (6 bases). The receptor was isolated from an adult who was a healthcare worker with PCR-confirmed SARS-CoV-2 infection or an uninfected control (not recorded which). Specimen: whole blood. The CDR3 loop is CASKGGTDNEKLFF. DNA of the CDR3: TGTGCCAGCAAGGGGGGGACTGATAATGAAAAACTGTTTTTT.